This T cell receptor (beta chain) was sequenced during a study of human T cells and chemical hapten exposure. Unfractionated whole blood served as the source for total RNA extraction. The library gave individual cDNA molecules unique molecular identifiers. TCRdb reprocessed the 5' RACE reads with MiXCR, giving one entry per CDR3 protein. The repertoire consists of some 78,000 distinct CDR3 sequences, with more than 7.5% occurring once and the leading ten covering approximately 2.1%. This clonotype was picked up many times. V lost 6 bases, J lost 5 bases, and 9 bases stayed unmatched. The CDR3 length is 16 residues.

The chain combines TRBV12-3 or TRBV12-4 with TRBJ2-3; 12 positions agree with TRBD2. This TCR was recovered from a male donor in good health. The CDR3 bases are TGTGCCAGCAGCCTAAGACTAGCGGGAGCAGGAGATACGCAGTATTTT. Translating gives CASSLRLAGAGDTQYF.